Below are 21 T cell receptor beta chains sequenced from a single sample in a study of blood T cell repertoires in COVID-19. TCRdb keeps only in-frame clones here, not all; method: immunoSEQ multiplex PCR. The data hold 25,000 to 30,000 clones, with approximately 87% observed a single time. Input material: peripheral blood. The receptors shown here come from a man between 65 and 85 years old with active COVID-19.

This clone was observed once. The chain couples TRBV6-5 to TRBJ2-5, with TRBD1 as a possible D gene (5 bases). Germline-derived CDR1 and CDR2 are MNHEY and SVGAGI. The V end was cut by 0 bases, the J end by 4 bases, with 12 bases between. The length of the CDR3 is 15 residues. CDR3 residues: CASSYSAGSGETQYF. CDR3 DNA: TGTGCCAGCAGTTACTCGGCAGGGTCGGGAGAGACCCAGTACTTC.

V and J are TRBV28 and TRBJ1-5; D uncertain. The CDR3 sequence is 14 residues long. V shed 5 bases and J shed 7 bases, with 15 bases lying between them. Germline-derived CDR1 and CDR2 are MDHEN and SYDVKM. The CDR3 loop reads CASSPRRAFQPQHF. DNA for the CDR3: TGTGCCAGCAGTCCCCGGCGGGCTTTCCAGCCCCAGCATTTT.

V is TRBV11-3 and J is TRBJ2-7; maybe TRBD1 (5 bases). The V and J ends lost 6 bases and 0 bases respectively, with 15 bases between them. CDR1 SGHNT and CDR2 YENEEA come from the germline V gene. CDR3 length: 15 amino acids. The CDR3, as DNA: TGTGCCAGCAGGCCGACAGAATCGAGCTCCTACGAGCAGTACTTC. This translates into CASRPTESSSYEQYF.

This clone occurred once. The chain links TRBV6-5 to TRBJ1-1; D call uncertain. CDR3 length: 13 residues. The germline V gene has CDR1 MNHEY and CDR2 SVGAGI. V was shortened by 5 bases and J by 1 base, with 8 bases between the two germline ends. DNA of the CDR3: TGTGCCAGCAGTCGCCAGTCGAACACTGAAGCTTTCTTT. It specifies CASSRQSNTEAFF.

The V call is TRBV5-3, the J call TRBJ2-7; D is uncertain. TRBV5-3 is known as an ORF, though its function is uncertain. The germline V and J ends were trimmed by 1 base and 0 bases, with 11 bases remaining between them. The CDR3 consists of 15 residues. CDR3 DNA: TGTGCCAGAAGCTTGACAGATAAGCACTCCTACGAGCAGTACTTC. Translation gives CARSLTDKHSYEQYF.

This clone was detected once. The chain uses TRBV6-5 and TRBJ1-5; the match to TRBD1 covers 8 bases. The junction had 7 bases not matched to a gene; V was cut back by 5 bases and J by 7 bases. The germline V gene has CDR1 MNHEY and CDR2 SVGAGI. This CDR3 has 14 amino acids. CDR3 in DNA: TGTGCCAGCAGTCCACAGGGGGTTGGACAGCCCCAGCATTTT. Encoded protein: CASSPQGVGQPQHF.

The rearrangement joins TRBV4-1 to TRBJ1-2; maybe TRBD1 (5 bases). Trimming removed 1 base from V and 5 bases from J, with 14 bases in between. This CDR3 contains 15 residues. CDR1 and CDR2 (germline): MGHRA, YSYEKL. The CDR3 DNA follows: TGCGCCAGCAGCCAAGGAGGCCGCCAGGGTTATGGCTACACCTTC. Translation: CASSQGGRQGYGYTF.

The V and J genes are TRBV7-8 and TRBJ2-1; a possible D gene is TRBD2 (5 bases). The CDR3 is made up of 14 amino acids. The germline V and J ends were trimmed by 1 base and 9 bases, with 13 bases remaining between them. CDR1 SGHVS and CDR2 FQNEAQ come from the germline V gene. In DNA, the CDR3 is TGTGCCAGCAGCTTAGTTGAGGGTGTAAGTGAGCAGTTCTTC. This translates into CASSLVEGVSEQFF.

The genes are TRBV29-1 and TRBJ2-7; 7 positions match TRBD1. Unmatched junction bases numbered 22, after V lost 1 base and J lost 4 bases. There are 19 residues in the CDR3. Germline CDR1 SQVTM, CDR2 ANQGSEA. In nucleotides, the CDR3 is TGCAGCGTTGAAGTACCCCTACCCTCGACAGGGCGCGGATTGTACGAGCAGTACTTC. Translated, it gives CSVEVPLPSTGRGLYEQYF.

This chain connects TRBV2 to TRBJ2-3; TRBD2 aligns across 16 bases. V dropped 5 bases and J dropped 0; count of bases not matched to a gene: 8. The CDR3 is 19 residues long. Germline CDR1 and CDR2: SNHLY and FYNNEI. CDR3 region: CASSYETGLAGGSTDTQYF. For the CDR3, the DNA is TGTGCCAGCAGTTACGAAACGGGACTAGCGGGGGGGAGCACAGATACGCAGTATTTT.

The genes are TRBV10-3 and TRBJ2-5; no clear D gene. The CDR3 spans 13 residues. The germline gives CDR1 ENHRY, CDR2 SYGVKD. V was clipped by 0 bases and J by 4 bases, with 6 bases between them. Written as DNA, the CDR3 is TGTGCCATCAGTGAGTCAGAGCGAGAGACCCAGTACTTC. It yields the protein CAISESERETQYF.

This clone showed up just a few times. The chain is built from TRBV4-1 and TRBJ1-2; D is perhaps TRBD1 (6 bases). The CDR3 is 14 amino acids. The germline V gene has CDR1 MGHRA and CDR2 YSYEKL. The V and J ends lost 4 bases and 6 bases respectively, with 15 bases between them. CDR3 loop: CASSPLSYRDGYTF. The CDR3 DNA follows: TGCGCCAGCAGCCCTTTATCTTACAGGGATGGCTACACCTTC.

The J gene is TRBJ1-2, the V gene TRBV24-1; tentatively, D is TRBD1 (6 bases). Trimming removed 3 bases from V and 7 bases from J, with 20 bases in between. The germline V gene encodes CDR1 KGHDR and CDR2 SFDVKD. The CDR3 runs to 16 residues. The CDR3: CATSDPLVDSPSGYTF. DNA for the CDR3: TGTGCCACCAGTGATCCCCTAGTGGACAGCCCTTCTGGCTACACCTTC.

This sequence joins TRBV10-2 and TRBJ1-1; the D is unclear. The CDR3 contains 12 residues. V dropped 8 bases and J dropped 3 bases, with 10 bases sitting between them. Germline V gene lookup returns CDR1 WSHSY and CDR2 SAAADI. The CDR3 sequence: CASFNGYTEAFF. CDR3 bases: TGCGCCAGCTTTAATGGCTACACTGAAGCTTTCTTT.

The CDR3: CAISAGDRVAKNIQYF. CDR3 in DNA: TGTGCCATCAGTGCGGGGGACAGGGTAGCCAAAAACATTCAGTACTTC. The chain carries TRBV10-3 and TRBJ2-4; 9 bases align to TRBD1. The CDR3 consists of 16 residues. CDR1 ENHRY and CDR2 SYGVKD come from the germline V gene. The V and J ends lost 4 bases and 0 bases, in that order; junction bases with no gene match: 4.

The V gene is TRBV7-2, the J gene TRBJ2-5; TRBD1 matches 9 bases. CDR1 SGHTA and CDR2 FQGNSA come from the germline V gene. The CDR3 is 16 residues long. The V and J ends lost 5 bases and 5 bases, in that order; junction bases with no gene match: 12. In DNA form, the CDR3 reads TGTGCCAGCAGCCCACGACAGGGGGTAGGGGTGGAGACCCAGTACTTC. It is translated as CASSPRQGVGVETQYF.

V usage is TRBV5-4 and J usage is TRBJ2-3, with TRBD1 as a possible D gene (6 bases). The germline V gene has CDR1 SGHNT and CDR2 YYREEE (reference sequence). Trimming removed 4 bases from V and 0 bases from J, with 12 bases in between. This CDR3 has 15 residues. Written as DNA, the CDR3 is TGTGCCAGCAGCCCTGGGGGCTTTAGCACAGATACGCAGTATTTT. Translating it yields CASSPGGFSTDTQYF.

The chain has TRBV7-9 and TRBJ1-5, with TRBD1 identical over 7 bases. This CDR3 has 14 amino acids. V was pared by 1 base and J by 5 bases, with 2 bases of the junction left unmatched. The V gene's germline CDR1 is SEHNR and CDR2 FQNEAQ (reference sequence). CDR3 DNA sequence: TGTGCCAGCAGCTTAGGGCAGGGGGATCAGCCCCAGCATTTT. The encoded protein is CASSLGQGDQPQHF.

The sample holds a few counts of this clone. The V and J genes are TRBV24-1 and TRBJ2-3; the match to TRBD1 covers 12 bases. The CDR3 contains 17 residues. Unmatched junction bases numbered 9, after V lost 9 bases and J lost 0 bases. The germline gives CDR1 KGHDR, CDR2 SFDVKD. The CDR3 here is CATASGTGGPSTDTQYF. The CDR3 DNA reads as TGTGCCACCGCCTCCGGGACAGGGGGCCCTAGCACAGATACGCAGTATTTT.

This sequence joins TRBV27 and TRBJ2-6, with 7 bases identical to TRBD1. This CDR3 is built from 16 residues. CDR1 MNHEY and CDR2 SMNVEV come from the germline V gene (reference sequence). With 2 bases clipped from V and 3 bases from J, the junction kept 4 bases outside the gene matches. The CDR3 bases are TGTGCCAGCAGTTTAGTGACAGGGAGTGGGGCCAACGTCCTGACTTTC. Translated, it gives CASSLVTGSGANVLTF. Full variable domain (missing parts from reference TRBV27 and TRBJ2-6): EAQVTQNPRYLITVTGKKLTVTCSQNMNHEYMSWYRQDPGLGLRQIYYSMNVEVTDKGDVPEGYKVSRKEKRNFPLILESPSPNQTSLYFCASSLVTGSGANVLTFGAGSRLTVL.

V is TRBV11-1 and J is TRBJ1-4; D might be TRBD1 (6 bases). V shed 5 bases and J shed 5 bases, with 12 bases lying between them. The CDR3 covers 14 residues. Germline CDR1 SGHAT, CDR2 FQDESV (reference sequence). The CDR3 DNA follows: TGTGCCAGCAGCCCCGGGACACAGAATGAAAAACTGTTTTTT. Protein sequence: CASSPGTQNEKLFF.